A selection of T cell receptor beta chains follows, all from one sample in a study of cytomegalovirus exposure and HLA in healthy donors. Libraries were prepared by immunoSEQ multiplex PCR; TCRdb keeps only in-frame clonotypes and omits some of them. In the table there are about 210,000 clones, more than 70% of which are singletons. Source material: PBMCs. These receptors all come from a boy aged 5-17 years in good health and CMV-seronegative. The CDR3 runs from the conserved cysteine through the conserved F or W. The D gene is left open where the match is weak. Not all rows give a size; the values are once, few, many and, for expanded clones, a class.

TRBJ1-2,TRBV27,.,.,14,CASSLSGRYYGYTF,TGTGCCAGCAGTTTATCAGGGAGGTACTATGGCTACACCTTC
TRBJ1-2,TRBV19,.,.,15,CASSINGEGGDGYTF,TGTGCCAGTAGTATAAATGGAGAGGGGGGGGATGGCTACACCTTC
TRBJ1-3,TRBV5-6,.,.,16,CASSLATGYSGNTIYF,TGTGCCAGCAGCTTGGCTACGGGGTACTCTGGAAACACCATATATTTT
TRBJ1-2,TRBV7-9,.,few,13,CASSLGYRDGYTF,TGTGCCAGCAGCTTAGGATACCGGGATGGCTACACCTTC
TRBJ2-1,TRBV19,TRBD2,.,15,CASTLGGASYNEQFF,TGTGCCAGTACCCTCGGGGGGGCCTCCTACAATGAGCAGTTCTTC
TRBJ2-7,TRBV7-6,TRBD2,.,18,CASSLEASGGVVSYEQYF,TGTGCCAGCAGCTTAGAGGCTAGCGGGGGGGTGGTCAGTTACGAGCAGTACTTC
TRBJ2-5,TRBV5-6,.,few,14,CASSLPGVAETQYF,TGTGCCAGCAGCTTGCCAGGGGTGGCAGAGACCCAGTACTTC
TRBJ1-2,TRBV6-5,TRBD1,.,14,CASSYGTELSGYTF,TGTGCCAGCAGTTACGGGACAGAGTTGTCTGGCTACACCTTC
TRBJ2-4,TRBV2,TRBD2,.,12,CASITSGSIQYF,TGTGCCAGCATTACTAGCGGGAGCATTCAGTACTTC
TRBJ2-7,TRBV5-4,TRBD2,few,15,CASSLAAGRGGEQYF,TGTGCCAGCAGCTTGGCCGCGGGACGGGGGGGCGAGCAGTACTTC
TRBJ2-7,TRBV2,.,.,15,CASSEEDAGLDEQYF,TGTGCCAGCAGTGAAGAGGACGCGGGCTTGGACGAGCAGTACTTC
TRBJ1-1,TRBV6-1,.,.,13,CASSGGQNTEAFF,TGTGCCAGCAGTGGGGGACAGAACACTGAAGCTTTCTTT
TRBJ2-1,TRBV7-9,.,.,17,CASSLLTFSASYNEQFF,TGTGCCAGCAGCTTACTAACTTTTTCCGCAAGTTACAATGAGCAGTTCTTC
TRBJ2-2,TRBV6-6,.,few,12,CASSYSTGELFF,TGTGCCAGCAGCTATAGCACCGGGGAGCTGTTTTTT
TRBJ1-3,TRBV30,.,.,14,CAWSPGGVRNTIYF,TGTGCCTGGAGCCCCGGGGGAGTACGTAACACCATATATTTT
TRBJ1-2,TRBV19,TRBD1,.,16,CASSTLPGQGNYGYTF,TGTGCCAGTAGTACACTACCGGGACAGGGCAACTATGGCTACACCTTC
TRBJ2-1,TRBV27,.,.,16,CASSSGLLGSYNEQFF,TGTGCCAGCAGTTCAGGGTTGCTGGGCTCCTACAATGAGCAGTTCTTC
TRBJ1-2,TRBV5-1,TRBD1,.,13,CASSLGQNYGYTF,TGCGCCAGCAGCCTGGGACAGAACTATGGCTACACCTTC
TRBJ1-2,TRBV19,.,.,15,CASSDLRQILYGYTF,TGTGCCAGTAGCGATTTACGACAGATACTCTATGGCTACACCTTC
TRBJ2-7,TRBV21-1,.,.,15,CASSKEEGGPYEQYF,TGTGCCAGCAGCAAAGAGGAGGGAGGCCCGTACGAGCAGTACTTC
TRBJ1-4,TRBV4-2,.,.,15,CASSREVATNEKLFF,TGTGCCAGCAGCCGCGAGGTTGCAACTAATGAAAAACTGTTTTTT
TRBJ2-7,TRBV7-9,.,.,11,CASSFTGEQYF,TGTGCCAGCAGCTTCACTGGCGAGCAGTACTTC
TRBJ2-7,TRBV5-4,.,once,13,CASSADRLHEQYF,TGTGCCAGCAGCGCTGACAGGCTCCACGAGCAGTACTTC
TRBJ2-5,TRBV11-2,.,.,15,CASSSYPRYQETQYF,TGTGCCAGCAGCTCATACCCTCGGTACCAAGAGACCCAGTACTTC
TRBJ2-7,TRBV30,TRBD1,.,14,CACLGRDRSYEQYF,TGTGCCTGCTTAGGCCGGGACAGAAGTTACGAGCAGTACTTC